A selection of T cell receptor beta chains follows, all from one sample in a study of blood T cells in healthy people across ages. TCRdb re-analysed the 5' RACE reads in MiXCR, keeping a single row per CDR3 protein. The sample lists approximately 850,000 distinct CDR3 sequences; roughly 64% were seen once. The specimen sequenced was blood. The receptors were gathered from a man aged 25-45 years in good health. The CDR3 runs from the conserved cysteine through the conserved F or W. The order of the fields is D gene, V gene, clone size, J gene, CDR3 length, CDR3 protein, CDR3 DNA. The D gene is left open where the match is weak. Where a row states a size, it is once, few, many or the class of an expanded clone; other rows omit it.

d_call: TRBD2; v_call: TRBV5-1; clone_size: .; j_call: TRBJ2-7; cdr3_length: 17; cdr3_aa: CASSPGLAGTHLYEQYF; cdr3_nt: TGCGCCAGCAGCCCGGGACTAGCGGGAACCCACCTCTACGAGCAGTACTTC
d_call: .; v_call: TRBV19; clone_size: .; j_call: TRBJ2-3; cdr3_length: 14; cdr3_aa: CASSIETVRDTQYF; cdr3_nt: TGTGCCAGTAGTATAGAAACGGTCAGGGATACGCAGTATTTT
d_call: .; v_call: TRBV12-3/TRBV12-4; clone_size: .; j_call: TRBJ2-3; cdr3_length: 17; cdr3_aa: CASSWGELRPSTDTQYF; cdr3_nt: TGTGCCAGCAGTTGGGGAGAACTGCGCCCGAGCACAGATACGCAGTATTTT
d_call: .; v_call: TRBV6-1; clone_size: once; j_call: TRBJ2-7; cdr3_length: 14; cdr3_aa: CASRVRDISYEQYF; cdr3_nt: TGTGCCAGCAGAGTCCGGGACATCTCCTACGAGCAGTACTTC
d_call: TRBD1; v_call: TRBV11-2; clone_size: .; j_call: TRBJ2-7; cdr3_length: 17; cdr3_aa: CASSPSGQGMGTYEQYF; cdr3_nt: TGTGCCAGCAGCCCCTCGGGACAGGGAATGGGAACCTACGAGCAGTACTTC
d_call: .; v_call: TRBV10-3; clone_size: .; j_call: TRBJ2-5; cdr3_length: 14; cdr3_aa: CAISEREGGETQYF; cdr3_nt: TGTGCCATCAGTGAGAGGGAGGGGGGAGAGACCCAGTACTTC
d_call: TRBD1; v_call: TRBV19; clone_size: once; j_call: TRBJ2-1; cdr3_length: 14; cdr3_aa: CASKTGGTFHEQFF; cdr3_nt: TGTGCCAGTAAGACAGGGGGCACTTTTCATGAGCAGTTCTTC
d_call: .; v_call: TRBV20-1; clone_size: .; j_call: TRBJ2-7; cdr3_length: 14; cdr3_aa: CSARGGALSYEQYF; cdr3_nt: TGCAGTGCTAGAGGGGGGGCATTATCCTACGAGCAGTACTTC
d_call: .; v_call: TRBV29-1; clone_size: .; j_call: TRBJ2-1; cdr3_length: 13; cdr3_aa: CSVVRLAGSEQFF; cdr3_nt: TGCAGCGTTGTTAGGTTGGCGGGTAGTGAGCAGTTCTTC
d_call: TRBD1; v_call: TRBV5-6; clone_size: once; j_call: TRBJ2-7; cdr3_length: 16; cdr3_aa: CASSLLRDRLSYEQYF; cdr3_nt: TGTGCCAGCAGCTTGCTCCGGGACAGACTCTCCTACGAGCAGTACTTC
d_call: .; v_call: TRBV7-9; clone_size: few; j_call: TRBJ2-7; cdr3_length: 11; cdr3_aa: CASSFEGEQYF; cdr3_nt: TGTGCCAGCAGCTTTGAAGGCGAGCAGTACTTC
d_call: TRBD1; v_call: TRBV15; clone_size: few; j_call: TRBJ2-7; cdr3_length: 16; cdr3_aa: CATSRERQGASYEQYF; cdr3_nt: TGTGCCACCAGCAGAGAAAGACAGGGGGCCAGCTACGAGCAGTACTTC
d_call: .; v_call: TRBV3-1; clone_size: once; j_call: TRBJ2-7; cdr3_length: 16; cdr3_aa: CASSQGPGVQASEQYF; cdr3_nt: TGTGCCAGCAGCCAAGGCCCTGGGGTCCAAGCTTCCGAGCAGTACTTC
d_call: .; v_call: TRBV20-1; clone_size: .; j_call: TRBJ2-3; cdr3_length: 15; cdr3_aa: CSARPNPGNTDTQYF; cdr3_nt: TGCAGTGCTAGGCCAAATCCCGGGAACACAGATACGCAGTATTTT
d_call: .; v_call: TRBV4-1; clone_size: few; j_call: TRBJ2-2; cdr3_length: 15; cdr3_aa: CASSQVYSGTGELFF; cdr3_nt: TGCGCCAGCAGCCAAGTCTATTCGGGAACCGGGGAGCTGTTTTTT
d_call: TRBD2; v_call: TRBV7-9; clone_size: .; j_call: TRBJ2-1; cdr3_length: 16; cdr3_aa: CASSLTSGYSYNEQFF; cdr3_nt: TGTGCCAGCAGTCTGACTAGCGGGTACTCCTACAATGAGCAGTTCTTC
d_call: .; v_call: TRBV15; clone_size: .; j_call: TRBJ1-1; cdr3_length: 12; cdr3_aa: CATSRDDRAAFF; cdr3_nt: TGTGCCACCAGCAGGGACGACAGAGCGGCTTTCTTT
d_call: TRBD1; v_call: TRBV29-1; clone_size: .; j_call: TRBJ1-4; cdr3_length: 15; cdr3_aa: CSVSLGTGGDQKLFF; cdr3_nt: TGCAGCGTTAGTCTCGGGACAGGGGGGGACCAAAAACTGTTTTTT
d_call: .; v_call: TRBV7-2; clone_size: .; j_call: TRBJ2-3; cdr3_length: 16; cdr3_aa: CASSLAVAGRTDTQYF; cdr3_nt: TGTGCCAGCAGCTTAGCGGTTGCGGGTAGGACAGATACGCAGTATTTT
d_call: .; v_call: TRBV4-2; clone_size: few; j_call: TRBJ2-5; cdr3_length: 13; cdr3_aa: CASSQELGETQYF; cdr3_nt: TGTGCCAGCAGCCAAGAATTGGGGGAGACCCAGTACTTC
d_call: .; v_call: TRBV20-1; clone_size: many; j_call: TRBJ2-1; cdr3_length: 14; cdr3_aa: CSATDGSSYNEQFF; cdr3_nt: TGCAGTGCTACGGACGGAAGCTCCTACAATGAGCAGTTCTTC
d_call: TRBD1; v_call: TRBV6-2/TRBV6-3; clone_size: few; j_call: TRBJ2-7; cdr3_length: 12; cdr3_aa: CASRQGIYEQYF; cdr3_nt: TGTGCCAGCCGACAGGGAATATACGAGCAGTACTTC
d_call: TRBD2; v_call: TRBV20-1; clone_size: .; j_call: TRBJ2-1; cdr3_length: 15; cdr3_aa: CSASPGTSDSNEQFF; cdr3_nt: TGCAGTGCTAGCCCCGGGACTAGCGACAGCAATGAGCAGTTCTTC
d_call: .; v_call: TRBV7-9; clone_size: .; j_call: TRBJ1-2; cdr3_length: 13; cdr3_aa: CASSLESDYGYTF; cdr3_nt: TGTGCCAGCAGCCTTGAGTCGGACTATGGCTACACCTTC
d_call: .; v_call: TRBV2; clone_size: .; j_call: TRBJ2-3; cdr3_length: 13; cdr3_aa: CASGDRRADTQYF; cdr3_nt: TGTGCCAGCGGGGATCGGCGGGCAGATACGCAGTATTTT
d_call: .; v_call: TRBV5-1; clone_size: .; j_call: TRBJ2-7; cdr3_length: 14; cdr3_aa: CASSSWDARYEQYF; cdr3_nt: TGCGCCAGCAGTTCGTGGGACGCACGCTACGAGCAGTACTTC
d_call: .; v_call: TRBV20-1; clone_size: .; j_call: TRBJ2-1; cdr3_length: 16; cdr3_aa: CSARRARVGQNAEQFF; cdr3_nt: TGCAGTGCTAGACGTGCTCGGGTGGGCCAAAATGCTGAGCAGTTCTTC
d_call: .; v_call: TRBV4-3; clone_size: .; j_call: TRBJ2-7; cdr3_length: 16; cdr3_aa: CASSQGTSFSYNEQYF; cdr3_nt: TGCGCCAGCAGCCAAGGCACTAGCTTCTCCTACAATGAGCAGTACTTC
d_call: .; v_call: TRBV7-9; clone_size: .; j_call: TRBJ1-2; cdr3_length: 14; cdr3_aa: CASSLREKIYGYTF; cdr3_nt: TGTGCCAGCAGCTTAAGGGAGAAGATCTATGGCTACACCTTC
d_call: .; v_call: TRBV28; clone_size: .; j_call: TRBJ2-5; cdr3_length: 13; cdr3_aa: CASSLSPAGNQYF; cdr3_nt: TGTGCCAGCAGTTTATCCCCGGCGGGGAATCAGTACTTC
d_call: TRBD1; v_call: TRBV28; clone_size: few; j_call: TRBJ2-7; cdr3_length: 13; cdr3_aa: CASSRAGGSEQYF; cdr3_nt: TGTGCCAGCAGTCGCGCAGGGGGTAGCGAGCAGTACTTC
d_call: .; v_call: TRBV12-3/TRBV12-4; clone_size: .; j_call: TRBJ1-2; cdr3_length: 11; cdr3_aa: CASSSRRGYTF; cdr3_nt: TGTGCCAGCAGCTCCCGTAGGGGCTACACCTTC
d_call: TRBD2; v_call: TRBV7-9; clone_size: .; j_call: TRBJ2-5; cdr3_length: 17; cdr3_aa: CASSSPLQLALLGTQYF; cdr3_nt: TGTGCCAGCAGCTCCCCCCTCCAACTAGCGCTCCTGGGAACCCAGTACTTC
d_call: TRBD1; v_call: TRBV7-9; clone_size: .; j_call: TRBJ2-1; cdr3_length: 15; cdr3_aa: CASSRQGGRGNEQFF; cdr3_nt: TGTGCCAGCAGCCGACAGGGGGGACGCGGGAATGAGCAGTTCTTC
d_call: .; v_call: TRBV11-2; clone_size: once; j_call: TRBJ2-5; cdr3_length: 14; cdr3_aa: CASSLSDERETQYF; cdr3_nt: TGTGCCAGCAGCTTAAGCGACGAAAGAGAGACCCAGTACTTC
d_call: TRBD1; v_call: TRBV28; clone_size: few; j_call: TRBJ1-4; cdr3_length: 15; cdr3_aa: CASSFWAQGDEKLFF; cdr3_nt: TGTGCCAGCAGTTTTTGGGCTCAGGGGGACGAAAAACTGTTTTTT
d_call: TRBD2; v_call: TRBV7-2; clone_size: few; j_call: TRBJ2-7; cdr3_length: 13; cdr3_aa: CASSRTRIYEQYF; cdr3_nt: TGTGCCAGCAGCCGGACTAGGATCTACGAGCAGTACTTC